A single sample is the source of the 21 T cell receptor beta chains below, sequenced in a study of T cells in Graves' hyperthyroidism and ophthalmopathy. Amplification targeted TCR beta CDR3 regions from RNA transcripts. Using the HTBI primer set, a first-round RT-PCR was run on the TCR CDR3. TCRdb recomputed calls from the multiplex PCR reads with MiXCR, one row per CDR3 protein. The sample consists of around 280,000 distinct CDR3 sequences, roughly 15% of them appearing once. Sequenced material: blood. These receptors all come from a woman aged 40 to 50 with Graves' hyperthyroidism.

This clonotype was seen repeatedly, ten times or more. The chain is built from TRBV2 and TRBJ1-2, with a tentative D call TRBD1 (5 bases). The CDR3 is 13 amino acids. Trimming removed 6 bases at V and 8 bases at J, with 16 bases between. Germline values: CDR1 SNHLY, CDR2 FYNNEI. The CDR3 sequence: CASSPGPRGGYTF. CDR3 coding DNA: TGTGCCAGCAGCCCCGGCCCGAGGGGAGGCTACACCTTC.

This clonotype showed up many times. V usage is TRBV11-2 and J usage is TRBJ2-3; D not certain. Germline values: CDR1 SGHAT, CDR2 FQNNGV. The CDR3 covers 14 residues. Trimming took off 0 bases at V and 0 bases at J, with 4 bases between the two ends. The CDR3 reads CASSLEPSTDTQYF. Here the CDR3 DNA reads TGTGCCAGCAGCTTAGAGCCTAGCACAGATACGCAGTATTTT.

The chain carries TRBV28 and TRBJ2-1; D not resolved. Germline lookup yields CDR1 MDHEN and CDR2 SYDVKM. The CDR3 is 12 residues long. Trimming removed 3 bases from V and 7 bases from J, with 7 bases in between. CDR3 region: CASSFGWNEQFF. CDR3 bases: TGTGCCAGCAGTTTTGGGTGGAATGAGCAGTTCTTC.

This clonotype was recorded many times. This CDR3 reads CASSYEDRNQPQHF. CDR3 in DNA: TGTGCCAGCAGTTACGAGGACAGAAATCAGCCCCAGCATTTT. This chain connects TRBV6-6 to TRBJ1-5; D possibly corresponds to TRBD1 (6 bases). The CDR3 is made up of 14 amino acids. Looked up from germline, CDR1 is MNHNY and CDR2 is SVGAGI (reference sequence). Trimming removed 2 bases from V and 4 bases from J, with 9 bases in between.

This clonotype was picked up many times. J is TRBJ1-4 and V is TRBV6-1; no clear D gene. Germline CDR1 and CDR2: MNHNS and SASEGT. This CDR3 is 14 amino acids long. The V and J ends lost 5 bases and 7 bases respectively, with 14 bases between them. The CDR3 region is CASSYRGEGEKLFF. The DNA of the CDR3 is TGTGCCAGCAGTTACCGCGGGGAGGGTGAAAAACTGTTTTTT.

This clonotype was observed at least ten times. The chain carries TRBV6-1 and TRBJ2-7, with 8 bases lining up with TRBD2. The CDR3 is 16 amino acids. V gave up 7 bases and J gave up 4 bases; unmatched junction bases: 15. In germline, CDR1 is MNHNS, CDR2 SASEGT. CDR3 nucleotide sequence: TGTGCCAGCACCCTAGGCCAGGCGGGGGGCCCATACGAGCAGTACTTC. It translates to CASTLGQAGGPYEQYF.

This clonotype was recorded many times. The chain links TRBV7-9 to TRBJ2-7; a possible D gene is TRBD2 (5 bases). Trimming removed 6 bases at V and 0 bases at J, with 12 bases between. CDR1 is SEHNR, CDR2 FQNEAQ, per germline (reference sequence). There are 14 residues in the CDR3. The CDR3 DNA reads TGTGCCAGCAGTTCCACGGGATCCTCCTACGAGCAGTACTTC. Encoded protein: CASSSTGSSYEQYF.

This clonotype was observed at least ten times. The V and J genes are TRBV6-1 and TRBJ2-7; 12 bases match TRBD2. This CDR3 has 15 residues. Germline V gives CDR1 MNHNS, CDR2 SASEGT. V dropped 4 bases and J dropped 5; count of bases not matched to a gene: 6. CDR3 sequence: CASSASTSGSDEQYF. The CDR3, as DNA: TGTGCCAGCAGTGCCTCGACTAGCGGGAGCGACGAGCAGTACTTC.

The gene calls are TRBV20-1 and TRBJ2-7; 7 bases align to TRBD2. Trimming took 0 bases from V and 1 from J; bases not matched to a gene: 12. This CDR3 comprises 17 residues. Germline assignment: CDR1 DFQATT and CDR2 SNEGSKA (reference sequence). CDR3 nucleotide sequence: TGCAGTGCTAGAGAGGGGTTCGGCGGGAGCCCTTCCTACGAGCAGTACTTC. Residues: CSAREGFGGSPSYEQYF.

V and J are TRBV19 and TRBJ2-1, with 10 bases fitting TRBD2. Looked up from germline, CDR1 is LNHDA and CDR2 is SQIVND (reference sequence). The CDR3 totals 17 residues. V lost 0 bases and J lost 4; bases outside the gene matches: 6. This CDR3 is CASSIDHASGSYNEQFF. The CDR3 nucleotides read TGTGCCAGTAGTATAGATCATGCTAGCGGGAGTTACAATGAGCAGTTCTTC.

This clonotype has ten or more counts. V usage is TRBV11-2 and J usage is TRBJ1-6; D call uncertain. The CDR3 sequence is 14 residues long. The V gene lost 5 bases and the J gene lost 8 bases, with 13 bases spanning the gap. CDR1 SGHAT and CDR2 FQNNGV come from the germline V gene. CDR3 residues: CASSPRNGDSPLHF. CDR3 bases: TGTGCCAGCAGCCCCCGCAACGGTGATTCACCCCTCCACTTT.

At least ten counts were recorded for this clonotype. The rearrangement uses TRBV13 and TRBJ2-5; no reliable D call. From germline, CDR1 is PRHDT and CDR2 FYEKMQ (reference sequence). V dropped 4 bases and J dropped 5 bases, with 14 bases sitting between them. CDR3 length: 14 residues. CDR3 DNA sequence: TGTGCCAGCAGCTCGCATCAGACAAGGGAGACCCAGTACTTC. It codes for CASSSHQTRETQYF.

The sample holds many counts of this clonotype. The chain recombines TRBV29-1 with TRBJ1-1, with a weak D call TRBD1 (5 bases). Germline values: CDR1 SQVTM, CDR2 ANQGSEA. The V gene lost 6 bases and the J gene lost 7 bases, with 12 bases spanning the gap. The CDR3 loop spans 11 amino acids. For the CDR3, the DNA is TGCAGCGTCGCCGGGACGAGTGAAGCTTTCTTT. It is translated as CSVAGTSEAFF. The variable domain in full, with the rest retrieved from reference TRBV29-1 and TRBJ1-1, is SAVISQKPSRDICQRGTSLTIQCQVDSQVTMMFWYRQQPGQSLTLIATANQGSEATYESGFVIDKFPISRPNLTFSTLTVSNMSPEDSSIYLCSVAGTSEAFFGQGTRLTVV.

The table lists this clonotype with a few counts. In this CDR3 the conserved last residue, phenylalanine or tryptophan, is missing, so a read error is likely. The DNA is left out, because the CDR3 cannot be placed on it with certainty; the CDR3 is given as TCRdb lists it. V gene TRBV28 combines with J gene TRBJ1-1; TRBD1, the table's D call, was not compared with the DNA. The CDR3 extends over 14 residues, inclusive of both ends. CDR1 is MDHEN, CDR2 SYDVKM, per germline. CDR3 residues: CASTTSGGQGWSFL.

Regarding this clonotype: A junction end diverges from the germline sequence, so it may reflect a read error. This chain links TRBV4-1 with TRBJ2-1; 8 nucleotides line up with TRBD1. The CDR3 spans 15 residues. Germline lookup yields CDR1 MGHRA and CDR2 YSYEKL. The CDR3 coding sequence is TGTGCCAGCAGTTCAGGGGGCGGAGGGTACAATGAGCAGTTCTTC. Translation gives CASSSGGGGYNEQFF.

At least ten counts were recorded for this clonotype. In nucleotides, the CDR3 is TGTGCCACCAGCAGACCCGGGACAAAGCCCTACGAGCAGTACTTC. This translates into CATSRPGTKPYEQYF. This chain connects TRBV15 to TRBJ2-7, with D perhaps TRBD1 (6 bases). This CDR3 comprises 15 residues. Between the trimmed V and J ends, which lost 2 bases and 2 bases, there was a span of 13 bases. Germline lookup yields CDR1 LNHNV and CDR2 YYDKDF (reference sequence).

This clonotype has at least ten counts. The chain combines TRBV11-1 with TRBJ1-1, with unresolved D. This CDR3 has 13 amino acids. Germline CDR1 SGHAT, CDR2 FQDESV (reference sequence). V lost 1 base and J lost 1, with 4 bases in between. This chain's CDR3 is CASSLEQNTEAFF. CDR3 DNA: TGTGCCAGCAGCTTAGAACAGAACACTGAAGCTTTCTTT.

This clonotype appeared many times. The genes are TRBV11-2 and TRBJ1-1; no definite D call. The CDR3 runs to 17 residues. The germline V gene encodes CDR1 SGHAT and CDR2 FQNNGV. V was shortened by 4 bases and J by 1 base, with 19 bases between the two germline ends. CDR3 protein: CASSYYGTNSRNTEAFF. The CDR3, as DNA: TGTGCCAGCAGCTATTACGGTACAAATTCGAGGAACACTGAAGCTTTCTTT.

This clonotype occurred many times. The gene calls are TRBV27 and TRBJ1-6, with TRBD1 as a possible D gene (5 bases). The CDR3 runs to 17 residues. V lost 1 base and J 9 bases, leaving 19 bases between the germline ends. Germline V lookup: CDR1 MNHEY, CDR2 SMNVEV (reference sequence). Here the CDR3 reads CASSLYIGGELGSPLHF. DNA for the CDR3: TGTGCCAGCAGTTTATATATCGGAGGGGAGCTTGGTTCACCCCTCCACTTT.

This clonotype was seen at least ten times. This chain connects TRBV6-1 to TRBJ2-7; TRBD1 agrees at 7 bases. Germline assignment: CDR1 MNHNS and CDR2 SASEGT. The CDR3 length is 15 residues. J gave up 4 bases and V 0 bases, and 6 bases lay outside the gene matches. This CDR3 is CASSEAQRGPYEQYF. CDR3 DNA sequence: TGTGCCAGCAGTGAAGCACAGAGGGGGCCGTACGAGCAGTACTTC.

This clonotype was recorded at least ten times. V is TRBV20-1 and J is TRBJ2-7; D is ambiguous. Germline CDR1 and CDR2: DFQATT and SNEGSKA (reference sequence). CDR3 size: 11 residues. Trimming removed 2 bases from V and 2 bases from J, with 4 bases in between. The CDR3 protein is CSARHTYEQYF. The CDR3 region has the DNA TGCAGTGCTAGACATACCTACGAGCAGTACTTC.